The 30 T cell receptor beta chains below were found in one sample sequenced in a study of blood T cell repertoires in COVID-19. Profiling relied on immunoSEQ multiplex PCR, and the TCRdb table lists in-frame clones only, not all of them. The data contain 200,000 or so clones, about nine tenths of them seen just once; the ten biggest clones take up 5.5% to 6.5%. Sample: peripheral blood. These receptors originate from a man in his 60s who had recovered from COVID-19.

This clone was detected only a few times. This chain links TRBV30 with TRBJ1-1; no reliable D call. V was cut by 5 bases and J by 1 base, with 11 bases left in between. The germline V gene encodes CDR1 GTSNPN and CDR2 SVGIG (reference sequence). This CDR3 spans 13 amino acids. The CDR3 here is CAWDGGSNTEAFF. The CDR3 DNA is TGTGCCTGGGACGGTGGTTCGAACACTGAAGCTTTCTTT.

This clone was picked up one time. The chain carries TRBV10-2 and TRBJ1-1; a possible D gene is TRBD1 (5 bases). V was clipped by 2 bases and J by 3 bases, with 13 bases between them. The CDR3 runs 15 residues. The germline V gene has CDR1 WSHSY and CDR2 SAAADI. This chain's CDR3 is CASSEESTGDTEAFF. In DNA form, the CDR3 reads TGCGCCAGCAGTGAGGAGTCGACGGGGGACACTGAAGCTTTCTTT.

The chain couples TRBV6-5 to TRBJ2-5; D is perhaps TRBD2 (6 bases). Between the trimmed V and J ends, which lost 11 bases and 5 bases, there was a span of 12 bases. Looked up from germline, CDR1 is MNHEY and CDR2 is SVGAGI. There are 11 residues in the CDR3. CDR3 coding DNA: TGTGCCGGAAGACTAGGCGAGACCCAGTACTTC. Translating gives CAGRLGETQYF.

V gene TRBV10-3 combines with J gene TRBJ2-7, with 13 positions matching TRBD2. The junction had 8 bases not matched to a gene; V was cut back by 3 bases and J by 0 bases. The CDR3 is 18 residues long. The germline gives CDR1 ENHRY, CDR2 SYGVKD. The DNA of the CDR3 is TGTGCCATCAGTGATTCTCTGACTAGCGGGGGGCTCTCCTACGAGCAGTACTTC. This translates into CAISDSLTSGGLSYEQYF.

The chain is built from TRBV12-3 or TRBV12-4 and TRBJ2-1, with 8 bases fitting TRBD2. The V and J ends lost 4 bases and 10 bases, in that order; junction bases with no gene match: 3. The CDR3 is 12 amino acids. The CDR3 bases are TGTGCCAGCAGTTCATGGACTAGCGAGCAGTTCTTC. Translation gives CASSSWTSEQFF.

The CDR3 is CASSQGTGMGYTF. CDR3 coding DNA: TGTGCCAGCAGCCAAGGGACAGGAATGGGCTACACCTTC. This chain joins TRBV3-1 (or the pseudogene TRBV3-2) and TRBJ1-2; 7 bases align to TRBD1. This CDR3 is built from 13 residues. V trimming: 1 base; J trimming: 8 bases; junction bases outside the gene matches: 4. Germline-derived CDR1 and CDR2 are LGHDT and YNNKEL (reference sequence).

The V gene is TRBV6-5, the J gene TRBJ1-5, with D possibly matching TRBD1 (5 bases). Trimming removed 6 bases at V and 6 bases at J, with 18 bases between. Germline assignment: CDR1 MNHEY and CDR2 SVGAGI. The CDR3 totals 15 residues. CDR3 nucleotide sequence: TGTGCCAGCAGGGGCTTGGGGGGGTCTCCTCAGCCCCAGCATTTT. Its translation: CASRGLGGSPQPQHF.

This clone showed up just once. The sample holds other DNA sequences that translate to the same CDR3. V gene TRBV6-1 combines with J gene TRBJ2-7; no reliable D call. CDR1 is MNHNS, CDR2 SASEGT, per germline. CDR3 length: 12 amino acids. The germline V and J ends were trimmed by 2 bases and 1 base, with 3 bases remaining between them. CDR3 nucleotides: TGTGCCAGCAGTGAACTGTCCTACGAGCAGTACTTC. This codes for CASSELSYEQYF.

V is TRBV18 and J is TRBJ2-3; D not resolved. Germline V gene sequence: CDR1 KGHSH, CDR2 LQKENI. This CDR3 has 13 amino acids. Deletions cut 3 bases from V and 2 bases from J, with 6 bases between. The CDR3 region has the DNA TGTGCCAGCTCACCTCCACTCACAGATACGCAGTATTTT. Translating gives CASSPPLTDTQYF.

The chain employs TRBV9 and TRBJ2-2; 9 bases are shared with TRBD1. Germline CDR1 and CDR2: SGDLS and YYNGEE. J gave up 4 bases and V 2 bases, and 0 bases lay outside the gene matches. This CDR3 region has 14 residues. CDR3 protein: CASSVDRGTGELFF. CDR3 nucleotides: TGTGCCAGCAGCGTGGACAGGGGCACCGGGGAGCTGTTTTTT.

The chain carries TRBV30 and TRBJ2-7, with unresolved D. The CDR3 runs 13 residues. V lost 3 bases to trimming and J lost 4 bases, with 13 bases between them. Per germline, CDR1 GTSNPN and CDR2 SVGIG (reference sequence). The CDR3 loop reads CAWRRPFPYEQYF. CDR3 DNA: TGTGCCTGGAGGAGGCCCTTTCCTTACGAGCAGTACTTC.

This clone has ten or more counts. This sequence joins TRBV5-6 and TRBJ1-1; 11 bases align to TRBD1. After removal of 10 bases from V and 6 bases from J, the junction contained 11 bases not matched to a gene. Looked up from germline, CDR1 is SGHDT and CDR2 is YYEEEE. This CDR3 spans 14 amino acids. CDR3 sequence reads: CAAYRTGGTAEAFF. CDR3 nucleotides: TGTGCCGCGTACAGGACAGGGGGCACCGCTGAAGCTTTCTTT. Complete variable domain (other parts from reference TRBV5-6 and TRBJ1-1): DAGVTQSPTHLIKTRGQQVTLRCSPKSGHDTVSWYQQALGQGPQFIFQYYEEEERQRGNFPDRFSGHQFPNYSSELNVNALLLGDSALYLCAAYRTGGTAEAFFGQGTRLTVV.

This chain joins TRBV12-3 or TRBV12-4 and TRBJ1-1; D unresolved. The CDR3 runs to 13 residues. Trimming removed 5 bases at V and 0 bases at J, with 7 bases between. CDR3 DNA sequence: TGTGCCAGCAGTAAACAGATGAACACTGAAGCTTTCTTT. Translated: CASSKQMNTEAFF.

The rearrangement joins TRBV5-5 to TRBJ2-5, with TRBD1 as a possible D gene (6 bases). CDR1 is SGHKS, CDR2 YYEKEE, per germline (reference sequence). The CDR3 consists of 14 residues. V was shortened by 6 bases and J by 0 bases, with 12 bases between the two germline ends. DNA of the CDR3: TGTGCCAGCACCCGGACAGTTTACCAAGAGACCCAGTACTTC. Translated: CASTRTVYQETQYF.

The gene calls are TRBV7-8 and TRBJ1-3; D is undetermined. Germline lookup yields CDR1 SGHVS and CDR2 FQNEAQ. V was cut by 3 bases and J by 0 bases, with 12 bases left in between. The CDR3 runs to 16 residues. The CDR3 here is CASSFLNKSSGNTIYF. CDR3 nucleotides: TGTGCCAGCAGCTTCCTCAACAAGTCCTCTGGAAACACCATATATTTT.

The chain joins TRBV5-1 to TRBJ1-1, with D perhaps TRBD1 (6 bases). Germline assignment: CDR1 SGHRS and CDR2 YFSETQ. The CDR3 loop spans 14 amino acids. Trimming stripped 7 bases from V and 1 base from J, with 14 bases between. This CDR3 reads CASRPGAGNTEAFF. The CDR3 DNA reads as TGCGCCAGCCGACCAGGGGCGGGGAACACTGAAGCTTTCTTT. Filled out from reference TRBV5-1 and TRBJ1-1, the complete variable domain reads KAGVTQTPRYLIKTRGQQVTLSCSPISGHRSVSWYQQTPGQGLQFLFEYFSETQRNKGNFPGRFSGRQFSNSRSEMNVSTLELGDSALYLCASRPGAGNTEAFFGQGTRLTVV.

The chain recombines TRBV27 with TRBJ1-2, with D perhaps matching TRBD1 (5 bases). Germline V gene lookup returns CDR1 MNHEY and CDR2 SMNVEV (reference sequence). Trimming took off 0 bases at V and 0 bases at J, with 11 bases between the two ends. The CDR3 is 16 residues long. This CDR3 is CASSLSRGLANYGYTF. In DNA form, the CDR3 reads TGTGCCAGCAGTTTATCGCGGGGGTTAGCTAACTATGGCTACACCTTC.

The V call is TRBV5-1, the J call TRBJ2-5; D unclear. The germline V and J ends were trimmed by 0 bases and 3 bases, with 3 bases remaining between them. The CDR3 extends over 12 amino acids. Per the germline V gene, CDR1 is SGHRS and CDR2 is YFSETQ. CDR3 in amino acids: CASSLDKETQYF. In nucleotides, the CDR3 is TGCGCCAGCAGCTTGGATAAAGAGACCCAGTACTTC.

The chain carries TRBV3-1 (or the pseudogene TRBV3-2) and TRBJ1-1; D is perhaps TRBD1 (5 bases). The CDR3 spans 14 residues. Germline V gives CDR1 LGHDT, CDR2 YNNKEL (reference sequence). V was clipped by 1 base and J by 5 bases, with 11 bases between them. CDR3 sequence: CASSQVQRGTEAFF. The CDR3 DNA follows: TGTGCCAGCAGCCAAGTTCAGCGGGGGACTGAAGCTTTCTTT.

The rearrangement joins TRBV7-2 to TRBJ1-6; no firm D call. Germline loops: CDR1 SGHTA, CDR2 FQGNSA. The CDR3 length is 13 residues. Trimming stripped 10 bases from V and 7 bases from J, with 14 bases between. The CDR3: CATAGSDNSPLHF. The CDR3 nucleotides read TGTGCCACCGCGGGGTCAGACAATTCACCCCTCCACTTT.

This clone was counted a single time. The chain employs TRBV19 and TRBJ2-7; 7 positions agree with TRBD2. After removal of 3 bases from V and 3 bases from J, the junction contained 8 bases not matched to a gene. The CDR3 is made up of 15 amino acids. CDR1 and CDR2 (germline): LNHDA, SQIVND (reference sequence). The CDR3 region is CASSITSESIYEQYF. CDR3 coding DNA: TGTGCCAGTAGTATCACTAGCGAGAGTATCTACGAGCAGTACTTC.

This clone was observed once. This sequence joins TRBV2 and TRBJ1-1; 8 bases map to TRBD1. V trimming: 5 bases; J trimming: 7 bases; junction bases outside the gene matches: 9. The CDR3 runs 14 residues. The germline gives CDR1 SNHLY, CDR2 FYNNEI. CDR3 in DNA: TGTGCCAGCAGTAAAGACAGGGGTAGTTATGAAGCTTTCTTT. Translated, it gives CASSKDRGSYEAFF.

V usage is TRBV6-5 and J usage is TRBJ2-1, with 8 nucleotides matching TRBD1. J gave up 0 bases and V 6 bases, and 4 bases lay outside the gene matches. The length of the CDR3 is 15 residues. Germline values: CDR1 MNHEY, CDR2 SVGAGI. CDR3 DNA sequence: TGTGCCAGCAGGGGGGACAGGAGCTCCTACAATGAGCAGTTCTTC. Protein product: CASRGDRSSYNEQFF.

The CDR3, as DNA: TGTGCCAGCAGTGGGGACAGGGGGAAGGTTGCAACTAATGAAAAACTGTTTTTT. Translated, it gives CASSGDRGKVATNEKLFF. This chain links TRBV25-1 with TRBJ1-4; TRBD1 matches 11 bases. The germline gives CDR1 MGHDK, CDR2 SYGVNS. The V and J ends lost 4 bases and 0 bases, in that order; junction bases with no gene match: 7. This CDR3 has 18 amino acids.

V is TRBV27 and J is TRBJ1-2, with 10 positions matching TRBD1. This CDR3 has 18 amino acids. The germline V gene encodes CDR1 MNHEY and CDR2 SMNVEV (reference sequence). J gave up 4 bases and V 5 bases, and 16 bases lay outside the gene matches. The CDR3 protein is CASSPTGGGSIVSYGYTF. As DNA, the CDR3 is TGTGCCAGCAGTCCGACAGGGGGCGGAAGTATAGTGTCCTATGGCTACACCTTC.

The chain recombines TRBV7-9 with TRBJ2-3, with TRBD2 as a possible D gene (5 bases). The CDR3 length is 15 residues. Per germline, CDR1 SEHNR and CDR2 FQNEAQ (reference sequence). Trimming removed 3 bases from V and 3 bases from J, with 13 bases in between. CDR3 in DNA: TGTGCCAGCAGCTTTACCATGGGGAGAACAGATACGCAGTATTTT. This translates into CASSFTMGRTDTQYF. Variable domain in full (rest from reference TRBV7-9 and TRBJ2-3): DTGVSQNPRHKITKRGQNVTFRCDPISEHNRLYWYRQTLGQGPEFLTYFQNEAQLEKSRLLSDRFSAERPKGSFSTLEIQRTEQGDSAMYLCASSFTMGRTDTQYFGPGTRLTVL.

This chain joins TRBV10-2 and TRBJ2-2; the match to TRBD2 covers 9 bases. Per the germline V gene, CDR1 is WSHSY and CDR2 is SAAADI. The trim removed 6 bases at V and 1 base at J, leaving 3 bases unmatched. The CDR3 covers 15 residues. The CDR3 DNA sequence: TGCGCCAGCAGAGCTAGCGGGAAGAACACCGGGGAGCTGTTTTTT. As protein: CASRASGKNTGELFF.

Regarding this clone: This same CDR3 is encoded by further DNA sequences in the sample. The chain employs TRBV18 and TRBJ1-1; no reliable D call. This CDR3 region has 12 residues. In germline, CDR1 is KGHSH, CDR2 LQKENI. V was trimmed by 6 bases and J by 5 bases, leaving 10 bases between them. CDR3 residues: CASSPGLTEAFF. The CDR3 DNA reads as TGTGCCAGCTCCCCCGGGTTAACTGAAGCTTTCTTT.

The rearrangement joins TRBV3-1 (or the pseudogene TRBV3-2) to TRBJ1-2; tentatively, D is TRBD1 (5 bases). The CDR3 extends over 13 amino acids. Germline lookup yields CDR1 LGHDT and CDR2 YNNKEL (reference sequence). V lost 2 bases, J lost 8 bases, and 12 bases lay in between. For the CDR3, the DNA is TGTGCCAGCAGCCAATCGGGGGTAAGCGGCTACACCTTC. Residues: CASSQSGVSGYTF.

The chain employs TRBV7-2 and TRBJ2-1; 8 nucleotides line up with TRBD2. This CDR3 is 14 amino acids long. Germline trimming cut 11 bases from V and 3 bases from J; bases unmatched to any gene: 9. Germline CDR1 is SGHTA and CDR2 is FQGNSA. The CDR3 bases are TGTGCCGGTGGAAAGCGGGGGAGCTACAATGAGCAGTTCTTC. Translation: CAGGKRGSYNEQFF.